These T cell receptor beta chains were read from a single sample in a study of cytomegalovirus exposure and HLA in healthy donors. TCRdb keeps only in-frame clones here, not all; method: immunoSEQ multiplex PCR. Of about 360,000 clones detected, 70% to 90% appear once; the ten largest clones hold roughly 0.82%. Sequenced input: PBMCs. The receptors come from a woman aged 18-29 years in good health and CMV-seronegative. Both conserved end residues are part of each CDR3. D genes are given only for firm matches. A clone size is listed for some rows: how often the clone was seen (once, few, many), or a class if it is expanded.

D	V	J	length	size	DNA	CDR3
-	TRBV5-1	TRBJ1-4	17	-	TGCGCCAGCACCCTTTCCACTCCGACAGCAACTAATGAAAAACTGTTTTTT	CASTLSTPTATNEKLFF
-	TRBV14	TRBJ2-5	16	-	TGTGCCAGCAGCCAAGAGGAGGCAGCCTATGCGGAGACCCAGTACTTC	CASSQEEAAYAETQYF
-	TRBV27	TRBJ2-7	16	-	TGTGCCAGCACCCGCTCTAAGCGGGACAACTCCTACGAGCAGTACTTC	CASTRSKRDNSYEQYF
-	TRBV6-5	TRBJ1-5	15	-	TGTGCCAGCAGTCCAAAGAGAATTGGCAATCAGCCCCAGCATTTT	CASSPKRIGNQPQHF
-	TRBV6-5	TRBJ1-1	15	-	TGTGCCAGCAGTCTGTCGGGGAGGTTGAACACTGAAGCTTTCTTT	CASSLSGRLNTEAFF
-	TRBV6-4	TRBJ2-1	16	-	TGTGCCAGCAGTGACTCTGCACTATCCGCCGGCAATGAGCAGTTCTTC	CASSDSALSAGNEQFF
-	TRBV29-1	TRBJ2-1	13	-	TGCAGCGTTCTAGCGTCTACCTACAATGAGCAGTTCTTC	CSVLASTYNEQFF
-	TRBV7-9	TRBJ1-5	15	-	TGTGCCAGCAGCCCTACAGGATATAGCAATCAGCCCCAGCATTTT	CASSPTGYSNQPQHF
TRBD2	TRBV5-1	TRBJ2-1	16	-	TGCGCCAGCAGCTTAATAGCGGGGGCCCGGAGCAATGAGCAGTTCTTC	CASSLIAGARSNEQFF
-	TRBV4-1	TRBJ1-6	15	-	TGCGCCAGCCGCCGCCTGGGGGGGGTTGATTCACCCCTCCACTTT	CASRRLGGVDSPLHF
-	TRBV29-1	TRBJ2-5	13	-	TGCAGCGCTGCGTCCGACGCCCGGGTGACCCAGTACTTC	CSAASDARVTQYF
-	TRBV28	TRBJ2-1	13	-	TGTGCCAGCAGTTTCTCGGCCGGGAATGAGCAGTTCTTC	CASSFSAGNEQFF
-	TRBV27	TRBJ2-5	14	-	TGTGCCAGCAGTTTAACTTACCTATGGGAGACCCAGTACTTC	CASSLTYLWETQYF
-	TRBV4-1	TRBJ1-2	15	-	TGCGCCAGCAGCCAACCCCTCGGGGTCTTCTATGGCTACACCTTC	CASSQPLGVFYGYTF
-	TRBV18	TRBJ2-5	12	-	TGTGCCAGCTCACCCCTTCGGGAGACCCAGTACTTC	CASSPLRETQYF
TRBD1	TRBV7-3	TRBJ2-1	17	-	TGTGCCAGCAGCTTAACTTATGGACAGGGTCAATACAATGAGCAGTTCTTC	CASSLTYGQGQYNEQFF
TRBD2	TRBV9	TRBJ2-1	15	-	TGTGCCAGCAGCCCAGCGGGAGGCACCGTGGGAGAGCAGTTCTTC	CASSPAGGTVGEQFF
-	TRBV6-1	TRBJ2-3	13	-	TGTGCCAGCAGTGAAGCGACAGTAGATACGCAGTATTTT	CASSEATVDTQYF
-	TRBV2	TRBJ1-1	12	-	TGTGCCAGCAGGGAGGGGGGGTTCGGAGCTTTCTTT	CASREGGFGAFF
TRBD1	TRBV9	TRBJ2-7	15	-	TGTGCCAGCAGCGAGGGGGGACAGGGGACCTACGAGCAGTACTTC	CASSEGGQGTYEQYF
TRBD1	TRBV27	TRBJ1-6	14	-	TGTGCCAGCAGTTGGGACAGTTCACCTTCACCCCTCCACTTT	CASSWDSSPSPLHF
-	TRBV28	TRBJ2-7	13	few	TGTGCCAGCGTCGGACAGCCTACCTACGAGCAGTACTTC	CASVGQPTYEQYF
TRBD2	TRBV6-5	TRBJ2-7	16	-	TGTGCCAGCAGTTACGAGAGGTCGAGCGGGAGAGGCGAGCAGTACTTC	CASSYERSSGRGEQYF
-	TRBV27	TRBJ2-7	15	-	TGTGCCAGCAGTTTATCCGCAGGGCGGAGATACGAGCAGTACTTC	CASSLSAGRRYEQYF
-	TRBV13	TRBJ1-2	15	-	TGTGCCAGCAGTGGGGACCTGACAGGCCGTTATGGCTACACCTTC	CASSGDLTGRYGYTF
TRBD2	TRBV4-1	TRBJ2-3	16	-	TGCGCCAGCAGCCACGATAGCGGGAGCAGCACAGATACGCAGTATTTT	CASSHDSGSSTDTQYF
TRBD1	TRBV7-9	TRBJ1-4	15	-	TGTGCCGGACAAACCGCGGCAGGGGGCTATGAAAAACTGTTTTTT	CAGQTAAGGYEKLFF
-	TRBV29-1	TRBJ2-1	16	-	TGCAGCGTTGATCCCCCCGACAGGTCGGTTTACAATGAGCAGTTCTTC	CSVDPPDRSVYNEQFF
-	TRBV6-4	TRBJ1-6	15	-	TGTGCCAGCAGTGACTCTCAGGGCCAGAATTCACCCCTCCACTTT	CASSDSQGQNSPLHF
TRBD2	TRBV6-5	TRBJ2-1	14	-	TGTGCCAGCAGCCATCGGGGGGGATACAATGAGCAGTTCTTC	CASSHRGGYNEQFF
TRBD2	TRBV5-1	TRBJ2-1	16	once	TGCGCCAGCAGCATACAGGCTAGCGGGGACCTTGATGAGCAGTTCTTC	CASSIQASGDLDEQFF
TRBD1	TRBV5-6	TRBJ2-7	13	few	TGTGCCAGCAGCCCCGGGACAGCCTACGAGCAGTACTTC	CASSPGTAYEQYF
-	TRBV5-1	TRBJ2-3	16	-	TGCGCCAGCAGCTTGTCGGACAGGGCGGGAGCAGATACGCAGTATTTT	CASSLSDRAGADTQYF
TRBD1	TRBV5-6	TRBJ1-4	15	once	TGTGCCAGCAGCTCCTACAGGGGCCGGAATGAAAAACTGTTTTTT	CASSSYRGRNEKLFF
TRBD1	TRBV7-8	TRBJ2-7	15	-	TGTGCCAGCAGCCCTTGGGACAGAACCTCCTACGAGCAGTACTTC	CASSPWDRTSYEQYF
TRBD1	TRBV30	TRBJ1-2	12	-	TGTGCCTGGAGCGGGACAGGGTTCGGCTACACCTTC	CAWSGTGFGYTF
-	TRBV10-1	TRBJ2-1	12	-	TGCGCCAGCATGGCAGGGGACAATGAGCAGTTCTTC	CASMAGDNEQFF
-	TRBV29-1	TRBJ2-7	14	-	TGCAGCGTTAGAGGAGGAGGGGTCCCCTCCGAGCAGTACTTC	CSVRGGGVPSEQYF
-	TRBV7-9	TRBJ2-7	12	once	TGTGCCAGCAGCTACATTCACCGCGAGCAGTACTTC	CASSYIHREQYF
TRBD1	TRBV28	TRBJ2-7	16	-	TGTGCCAGCAGTTCCAACCAGGGACAGGGGCCCTACGAGCAGTACTTC	CASSSNQGQGPYEQYF
-	TRBV28	TRBJ2-1	14	-	TGTGCCAGCAGTTTCTCTGACTGGTACAATGAGCAGTTCTTC	CASSFSDWYNEQFF
TRBD2	TRBV6-6	TRBJ2-3	16	-	TGTGCCAGCAGTTACACACTAGCGGGGGGCACAGATACGCAGTATTTT	CASSYTLAGGTDTQYF
TRBD2	TRBV6-1	TRBJ2-2	16	-	TGTGCCAGCAGTGCTATTAGCGGGGGGGACACCGGGGAGCTGTTTTTT	CASSAISGGDTGELFF
TRBD1	TRBV19	TRBJ1-5	14	-	TGTGCCAGTAAAAAGGGACAGGGGAATCAGCCCCAGCATTTT	CASKKGQGNQPQHF